There are a few counts of the clone carrying this TCR beta chain. The germline V gene has CDR1 SGHTA and CDR2 FQGTGA. V shed 5 bases and J shed 4 bases, with 9 bases lying between them. This CDR3 contains 13 residues. The authors' processing: By means of reference gene primer amplification, nucleated cell counts were estimated. The data were produced by immunoSEQ multiplex PCR, yet TCRdb's version contains in-frame clones alone and is incomplete. V and J calls and clone size follow that table, whereas D and trimming were derived from the DNA. The table includes 140,000 to 150,000 clones, roughly 86% detected once. This specimen comes from a study of blood T cell repertoires in COVID-19. Study overall: Spain, Italy and the United States supplied samples that represented acute and convalescent COVID-19. T cells, B-cell-depleted T cells, or PBMCs provided the cDNA or gDNA that served as material.

This TCR was sampled from a human donor in a cohort sampled during active COVID-19. Specimen: peripheral blood. The V call is TRBV7-3, the J call TRBJ1-5; D is possibly TRBD1 (6 bases). CDR3 DNA sequence: TGTGCCAGCAGCGCCCAGGGGAATCAGCCCCAGCATTTT. The encoded protein is CASSAQGNQPQHF.